What follows is one T cell receptor beta chain and its context. Here immunoSEQ multiplex PCR was the method, and the copy in TCRdb shows in-frame clones only, minus some. The table records more than 45,000 clones, 82% of them present only once. This sample was taken from a study of OX40 agonist ivuxolimab in advanced cancers. Overall study: Ivuxolimab was administered intravenously to patients at 0.01 to 10 mg/kg every 2 weeks. Having had anti-PD-1, anti-PD-L1 or anti-CTLA-4 therapy before was allowed, and under 50% had some. Three patients responded partially, comprising one with hepatocellular carcinoma and two with cutaneous melanoma.

Germline V lookup: CDR1 SGHRS, CDR2 YFSETQ. The CDR3 totals 14 residues. Trimming removed 2 bases from V and 0 bases from J, with 8 bases in between. The sample in question was CD4+ or CD8+ T cells sorted from blood, obtained in a trial of the OX40 agonist ivuxolimab. The chain recombines TRBV5-1 with TRBJ1-1, with unresolved D. This TCR came from an adult with an advanced solid tumor such as melanoma, head and neck, liver or kidney cancer. The CDR3 nucleotides read TGCGCCAGCAGCTTCTACACGGTGAACACTGAAGCTTTCTTT. Its translation: CASSFYTVNTEAFF.